The 3 T cell receptor beta chains reported below all come from one sample, sequenced in a study of blood T cells in healthy people across ages. A second roughly 6 to 12 cycle PCR used barcoded and J-beta primers. TCRdb passed the 5' RACE reads through MiXCR, listing each CDR3 protein once. Of roughly 2 million distinct CDR3 sequences listed, less than 50% are singletons. Material: blood. The source of these receptors is a woman between 40 and 55 years old in good health.

This chain joins TRBV7-9 and TRBJ1-1; D is ambiguous. Trimming cost V 1 base and J 6 bases, with 6 bases left between them. Germline V gives CDR1 SEHNR, CDR2 FQNEAQ (reference sequence). The CDR3 has 12 residues. The CDR3 sequence: CASSLVNAEAFF. CDR3 nucleotides: TGTGCCAGCAGCTTAGTTAACGCTGAAGCTTTCTTT.

The CDR3 protein is CASSAPGNEQFF. In DNA, the CDR3 is TGCGCCAGCAGCGCCCCTGGGAATGAGCAGTTCTTC. This chain joins TRBV5-1 and TRBJ2-1; D gene uncertain. Germline CDR1 SGHRS, CDR2 YFSETQ. The CDR3 spans 12 residues. The V and J ends lost 4 bases and 7 bases respectively, with 9 bases between them.

The rearrangement joins TRBV20-1 to TRBJ2-6; D may be TRBD1 or TRBD2 (5 bases each). CDR1 is DFQATT and CDR2 is SNEGSKA in the germline V gene (reference sequence). This CDR3 region has 15 residues. V lost 5 bases and J lost 0, with 11 bases in between. Written as DNA, the CDR3 is TGCAGTGCTCAGAATGGGGGCTCTGGGGCCAACGTCCTGACTTTC. It is translated as CSAQNGGSGANVLTF.